These T cell receptor beta chains were read from a single sample in a study of blood T cells in healthy people across ages. TCRdb itself ran the 5' RACE reads through MiXCR, one entry per CDR3 protein. The table has about 290,000 distinct CDR3 sequences, around 27% seen once; the top ten hold roughly 30%. The sample was blood. The origin of the receptors is a woman aged 70-85 years in good health. The CDR3 runs from the conserved cysteine through the conserved F or W. D genes are given only for firm matches. A row's size may be missing; if present it is once, few, many or a size class.

d_gene: TRBD1; v_gene: TRBV7-2; len: 14; j_gene: TRBJ2-7; abundance: -; CDR3aa: CASSSLGGVYEQYF; CDR3nt: TGTGCCAGCAGCTCCCTAGGGGGCGTCTACGAGCAGTACTTC
d_gene: -; v_gene: TRBV7-8; len: 13; j_gene: TRBJ1-4; abundance: few; CDR3aa: CASSFGVNEKLCF; CDR3nt: TGTGCCAGCAGCTTCGGGGTTAATGAAAAACTGTGTTTT
d_gene: TRBD1; v_gene: TRBV20-1; len: 13; j_gene: TRBJ2-2; abundance: -; CDR3aa: CSVGTGDTGELFF; CDR3nt: TGCAGTGTTGGGACAGGGGACACCGGGGAGCTGTTTTTT
d_gene: -; v_gene: TRBV20-1; len: 13; j_gene: TRBJ1-6; abundance: -; CDR3aa: CSAGRAGSAPLHF; CDR3nt: TGCAGTGCTGGACGGGCAGGGTCGGCGCCCCTCCACTTT
d_gene: TRBD1; v_gene: TRBV7-9; len: 13; j_gene: TRBJ1-4; abundance: few; CDR3aa: CASSSRGEEKLFF; CDR3nt: TGTGCCAGCAGCTCCAGGGGGGAGGAAAAACTGTTTTTT
d_gene: -; v_gene: TRBV7-9; len: 17; j_gene: TRBJ2-4; abundance: -; CDR3aa: CASIDHNQGAGKNIQYF; CDR3nt: TGTGCCAGCATCGATCACAACCAAGGGGCCGGTAAAAACATTCAGTACTTC
d_gene: -; v_gene: TRBV20-1; len: 14; j_gene: TRBJ1-4; abundance: -; CDR3aa: CSAARRVVDEKLFF; CDR3nt: TGCAGTGCTGCCCGCAGGGTCGTCGATGAAAAACTGTTTTTT
d_gene: TRBD1; v_gene: TRBV7-2; len: 15; j_gene: TRBJ1-1; abundance: many; CDR3aa: CASSPRQGMNTEAFF; CDR3nt: TGTGCCAGCAGCCCTAGACAGGGGATGAACACTGAAGCTTTCTTT
d_gene: -; v_gene: TRBV28; len: 14; j_gene: TRBJ2-7; abundance: few; CDR3aa: CASSLVRGGYEQYF; CDR3nt: TGTGCCAGCAGTTTAGTGAGGGGAGGCTACGAGCAGTACTTC
d_gene: -; v_gene: TRBV20-1; len: 13; j_gene: TRBJ2-2; abundance: -; CDR3aa: CSASRANTGELFF; CDR3nt: TGCAGTGCTAGCAGGGCGAACACCGGGGAGCTGTTTTTT
d_gene: TRBD2; v_gene: TRBV7-2; len: 16; j_gene: TRBJ2-3; abundance: -; CDR3aa: CASSFGGGAGTDTQYF; CDR3nt: TGTGCCAGCAGCTTTGGCGGGGGGGCCGGCACAGATACGCAGTATTTT
d_gene: -; v_gene: TRBV20-1; len: 16; j_gene: TRBJ2-5; abundance: -; CDR3aa: CSARSSAPRPGVEQYF; CDR3nt: TGCAGTGCCAGATCGTCAGCGCCGAGGCCTGGGGTAGAGCAGTACTTC
d_gene: -; v_gene: TRBV27; len: 13; j_gene: TRBJ2-1; abundance: many; CDR3aa: CASSPIQGSEQFF; CDR3nt: TGTGCCAGCAGTCCGATACAGGGTAGTGAGCAGTTCTTC
d_gene: TRBD1; v_gene: TRBV9; len: 14; j_gene: TRBJ1-5; abundance: few; CDR3aa: CASSGTGNNQPQRF; CDR3nt: TGTGCCAGCAGCGGGACAGGGAACAATCAGCCCCAGCGTTTT
d_gene: TRBD1; v_gene: TRBV5-1; len: 15; j_gene: TRBJ1-4; abundance: -; CDR3aa: CASSQRTGGVEKLFF; CDR3nt: TGCGCCAGCAGCCAAAGGACAGGGGGAGTTGAAAAACTGTTTTTT
d_gene: TRBD1; v_gene: TRBV28; len: 14; j_gene: TRBJ2-1; abundance: -; CDR3aa: CASSLSGGQSKQFF; CDR3nt: TGTGCCAGCAGTTTATCTGGGGGACAGTCAAAGCAGTTCTTC
d_gene: -; v_gene: TRBV6-2/TRBV6-3; len: 14; j_gene: TRBJ2-7; abundance: many; CDR3aa: CASKAGQDRYEQYF; CDR3nt: TGTGCCAGCAAAGCGGGACAGGACCGCTACGAGCAGTACTTC
d_gene: -; v_gene: TRBV29-1; len: 13; j_gene: TRBJ2-7; abundance: -; CDR3aa: CSVIRPPGYEQYF; CDR3nt: TGCAGCGTAATCAGGCCCCCAGGGTACGAGCAGTACTTC
d_gene: TRBD1; v_gene: TRBV24-1; len: 16; j_gene: TRBJ1-2; abundance: -; CDR3aa: CATSDSPSTGGDGYTF; CDR3nt: TGTGCCACCAGTGATTCCCCCTCGACAGGGGGCGATGGCTACACCTTC
d_gene: TRBD2; v_gene: TRBV4-1; len: 16; j_gene: TRBJ2-1; abundance: -; CDR3aa: CASSQETSGKVNEQFF; CDR3nt: TGCGCCAGCAGCCAAGAGACTAGCGGGAAAGTCAATGAGCAGTTCTTC
d_gene: -; v_gene: TRBV12-5; len: 13; j_gene: TRBJ2-7; abundance: -; CDR3aa: CASGLAPGGEQYF; CDR3nt: TGTGCTAGTGGTTTGGCCCCAGGAGGCGAGCAGTACTTC
d_gene: TRBD1; v_gene: TRBV6-2/TRBV6-3; len: 12; j_gene: TRBJ1-1; abundance: few; CDR3aa: CASSPQGIEAFF; CDR3nt: TGTGCCAGCAGCCCACAGGGGATTGAAGCTTTCTTT
d_gene: -; v_gene: TRBV9; len: 16; j_gene: TRBJ2-1; abundance: few; CDR3aa: CASSGGIFSSYNEQFF; CDR3nt: TGTGCCAGCAGCGGAGGCATTTTTAGCTCCTACAATGAGCAGTTCTTC
d_gene: TRBD1; v_gene: TRBV5-5; len: 15; j_gene: TRBJ2-7; abundance: few; CDR3aa: CASSSTGQGTYEQYF; CDR3nt: TGTGCCAGCAGCTCGACGGGACAGGGTACCTACGAGCAGTACTTC
d_gene: -; v_gene: TRBV10-3; len: 11; j_gene: TRBJ2-7; abundance: many; CDR3aa: CAISGNSEQYF; CDR3nt: TGTGCCATCAGTGGGAACAGCGAGCAGTACTTC
d_gene: -; v_gene: TRBV10-3; len: 14; j_gene: TRBJ2-3; abundance: -; CDR3aa: CAISLGLATDTQYF; CDR3nt: TGTGCCATCTCCTTGGGGCTAGCAACTGATACGCAGTATTTT
d_gene: TRBD2; v_gene: TRBV18; len: 15; j_gene: TRBJ2-3; abundance: -; CDR3aa: CASSPWAGDKDTQYF; CDR3nt: TGTGCCAGCTCACCATGGGCGGGAGATAAAGATACGCAGTATTTT
d_gene: -; v_gene: TRBV24-1; len: 14; j_gene: TRBJ1-1; abundance: many; CDR3aa: CATIPLPREAEAFF; CDR3nt: TGTGCCACCATTCCCCTTCCCCGGGAAGCTGAAGCTTTCTTT
d_gene: -; v_gene: TRBV20-1; len: 14; j_gene: TRBJ1-6; abundance: few; CDR3aa: CSASTGGGNSPLHF; CDR3nt: TGCAGTGCTAGTACTGGGGGTGGTAATTCACCCCTCCACTTT
d_gene: TRBD1; v_gene: TRBV5-1; len: 17; j_gene: TRBJ1-6; abundance: many; CDR3aa: CASSRQGKDSYNSPLHF; CDR3nt: TGCGCCAGCAGCCGACAGGGAAAGGACTCCTATAATTCACCCCTCCACTTT
d_gene: TRBD1; v_gene: TRBV2; len: 15; j_gene: TRBJ1-2; abundance: -; CDR3aa: CASSGTGGVGYGYTF; CDR3nt: TGTGCCAGCAGTGGCACAGGGGGCGTCGGCTATGGCTACACCTTC
d_gene: -; v_gene: TRBV25-1; len: 15; j_gene: TRBJ1-3; abundance: few; CDR3aa: CASSVTDGSGNTIYF; CDR3nt: TGTGCCAGCAGTGTGACGGACGGCTCTGGAAACACCATATATTTT
d_gene: -; v_gene: TRBV27; len: 15; j_gene: TRBJ1-5; abundance: -; CDR3aa: CASSTRAFNNQPQHF; CDR3nt: TGTGCCAGCAGTACCAGGGCCTTTAACAATCAGCCCCAGCATTTT
d_gene: -; v_gene: TRBV6-1; len: 17; j_gene: TRBJ2-6; abundance: few; CDR3aa: CASSPPRVNPGANVLTF; CDR3nt: TGTGCCAGCAGTCCCCCTCGGGTAAATCCTGGGGCCAACGTCCTGACTTTC
d_gene: -; v_gene: TRBV10-2; len: 14; j_gene: TRBJ1-1; abundance: many; CDR3aa: CASRPQNPNTEAFF; CDR3nt: TGCGCCAGCAGGCCACAGAACCCGAACACTGAAGCTTTCTTT
d_gene: -; v_gene: TRBV19; len: 13; j_gene: TRBJ2-5; abundance: few; CDR3aa: CASSPAGQVTQYF; CDR3nt: TGTGCCAGTAGTCCCGCAGGCCAGGTGACCCAGTACTTC
d_gene: -; v_gene: TRBV7-2; len: 15; j_gene: TRBJ1-4; abundance: -; CDR3aa: CASSLLGDTNEKLFF; CDR3nt: TGTGCCAGCAGCTTATTAGGAGATACTAATGAAAAACTGTTTTTT